This T cell receptor beta chain was captured by sequencing in a study of blood T cell repertoires in COVID-19. Study background: COVID-19 samples from acute and convalescent phases originated in the United States, Italy and Spain.

Trimming cost V 3 bases and J 8 bases; bases outside gene matches: 3. Germline CDR1 SGHTA, CDR2 FQGTGA. The CDR3 runs to 13 residues. As processed by the authors: Amplifying reference gene primers gave estimates of nucleated cell counts. Produced via immunoSEQ multiplex PCR; TCRdb's table is partial and in-frame only. V and J calls and clone size follow that table, whereas D and trimming were derived from the DNA. Counted here are about 130,000 clones, about 91% occurring once; the ten biggest clones make up 10%. This clone has more than one count but fewer than ten. The chain combines TRBV7-3 with TRBJ1-1, with 10 bases identical to TRBD1. Sequenced input: peripheral blood. The receptor was isolated from a man aged 50 to 59 with acute or convalescent COVID-19. The CDR3 is CASSFDRGQEAFF. In DNA form, the CDR3 reads TGTGCCAGCAGCTTCGACAGGGGGCAGGAAGCTTTCTTT.